These T cell receptor beta chains were read from a single sample in a study of T cells in Graves' hyperthyroidism and ophthalmopathy. One entry per CDR3 protein, called by TCRdb with MiXCR from the multiplex PCR reads. The table records approximately 400,000 distinct CDR3 sequences, about 15% of them present only once. Sequenced: blood. These receptors were collected from a woman aged 55-69 years with Graves' hyperthyroidism. CDR3s include the opening cysteine and the closing phenylalanine or tryptophan.

J,V,CDR3
TRBJ1-1,TRBV29-1,CSVPLMDTEAFF
TRBJ2-1,TRBV3-1,CASSQTGTGDDEQFF
TRBJ1-3,TRBV30,CARSNSGNTIYF
TRBJ1-2,TRBV28,CASSLVWGAHTF
TRBJ1-1,TRBV28,CASSLPGGVSRRTEAFF
TRBJ1-5,TRBV18,CASSPQSVQFGNQPQHF
TRBJ2-3,TRBV10-3,CAIRQTSGTDTQYF
TRBJ2-5,TRBV12-3/TRBV12-4,CASREGGETQYF
TRBJ2-2,TRBV9,CASSVSGSTVGELFF
TRBJ2-1,TRBV5-1,CASSGGPGGNEQFF
TRBJ2-1,TRBV19,CASSPQRGGPNNEQFF
TRBJ1-1,TRBV10-2,CASSESKDWKRDYMSEAFF
TRBJ2-3,TRBV5-1,CASSAGTGDGSALDTQYF
TRBJ2-7,TRBV5-1,CASGGQGASGEQYF
TRBJ2-5,TRBV10-3,CAISDTAPLRETQYF
TRBJ1-5,TRBV6-9,CASSYGGNQPQHF
TRBJ2-1,TRBV7-9,CASSLVARGYNEQFF
TRBJ1-1,TRBV2,CATQQGASNTEAFF
TRBJ2-4,TRBV7-9,CASSPTGQSTAKNIQYF
TRBJ2-3,TRBV6-1,CASSKRSTDTQYF
TRBJ1-2,TRBV28,CASRGQGDPYGYTF
TRBJ1-1,TRBV6-1,CASTPYRSQRSTEAFF
TRBJ2-1,TRBV28,CASSPWDSSLNEQFF
TRBJ1-1,TRBV30,CAWSVRGNTLGRAFF
TRBJ1-1,TRBV5-1,CASSSPDRENTEAFF
TRBJ2-2,TRBV18,CASSPGLAGATGELFF
TRBJ1-2,TRBV11-3,CASSSQTGVSDGYTF
TRBJ2-1,TRBV18,CASSPPGLAGSGEQFF
TRBJ2-2,TRBV19,CASSIGTGELFF
TRBJ1-4,TRBV20-1,CSARAGNEKLFF
TRBJ1-5,TRBV12-3/TRBV12-4,CASSPGPLRNQPQHF
TRBJ1-1,TRBV7-2,CASSLDGGFEAFF
TRBJ1-5,TRBV6-2/TRBV6-3,CASSYGTGGGNDQPQHF
TRBJ2-5,TRBV5-1,CASSPSGIQETQYF
TRBJ2-2,TRBV5-1,CASSLDGGAHTGELFF